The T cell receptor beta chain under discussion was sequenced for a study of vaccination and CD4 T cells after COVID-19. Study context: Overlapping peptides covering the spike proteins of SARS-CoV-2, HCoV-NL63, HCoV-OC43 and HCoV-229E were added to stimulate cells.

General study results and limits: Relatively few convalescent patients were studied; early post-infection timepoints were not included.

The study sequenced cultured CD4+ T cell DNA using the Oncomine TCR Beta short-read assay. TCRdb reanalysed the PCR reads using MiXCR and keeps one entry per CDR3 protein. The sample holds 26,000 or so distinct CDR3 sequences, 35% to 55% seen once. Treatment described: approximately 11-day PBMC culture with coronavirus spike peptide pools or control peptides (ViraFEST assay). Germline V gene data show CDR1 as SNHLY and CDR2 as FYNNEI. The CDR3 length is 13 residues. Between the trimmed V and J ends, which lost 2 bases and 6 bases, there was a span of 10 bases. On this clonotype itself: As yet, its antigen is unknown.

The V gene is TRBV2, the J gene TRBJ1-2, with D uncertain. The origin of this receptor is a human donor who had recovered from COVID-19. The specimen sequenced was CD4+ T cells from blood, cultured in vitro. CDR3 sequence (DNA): TGTGCCAGCAGTGAATCCCGGGGAAATGGCTACACCTTC. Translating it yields CASSESRGNGYTF.